The 13 T cell receptor beta chains below come from one sample, sequenced in a study of neurological immune-mediated disorders. TCRdb re-called the 5' RACE reads with MiXCR, one entry per CDR3 protein. This sample has around 66,000 distinct CDR3 sequences, with 5.2% found just once. Material: PBMCs. The receptors were sampled from a woman under 40 with multiple sclerosis.

The sample holds many counts of this clonotype. The rearrangement joins TRBV7-3 to TRBJ2-3; 8 bases map to TRBD2. This CDR3 is built from 15 residues. Germline V CDR1 and CDR2: SGHTA, FQGTGA. V dropped 3 bases and J dropped 4; count of bases not matched to a gene: 6. The CDR3 region has the DNA TGTGCCAGCAGCTTGGGGGTAGCGGGGTCAGATACGCAGTATTTT. Translation gives CASSLGVAGSDTQYF.

This clonotype was counted at least ten times. Here the CDR3 DNA reads TGTGCCAGCAGCTTAGGGCGGGAGACCCAGTACTTC. Protein product: CASSLGRETQYF. J is TRBJ2-5 and V is TRBV7-6; no clear D. The CDR3 has 12 residues. V was trimmed by 1 base and J by 5 bases, leaving 5 bases between them. Germline assignment: CDR1 SGHVS and CDR2 FNYEAQ.

This clonotype was seen many times. One junction end disagrees with the germline gene, perhaps due to a read error. The J gene is TRBJ2-3, the V gene TRBV5-1; D is perhaps TRBD1 (6 bases). In germline, CDR1 is SGHRS, CDR2 YFSETQ. CDR3 size: 14 residues. The CDR3 coding sequence is TGCGCCAGCAGCTCCCAGGTCGAGACAGGTACGCAGTATTTT. It specifies CASSSQVETGTQYF. The full variable domain, in which reference TRBV5-1 and TRBJ2-3 provide the parts outside the CDR3, is KAGVTQTPRYLIKTRGQQVTLSCSPISGHRSVSWYQQTPGQGLQFLFEYFSETQRNKGNFPGRFSGRQFSNSRSEMNVSTLELGDSALYLCASSSQVETGTQYFGPGTRLTVL.

Comment on this clonotype: The conserved final phenylalanine or tryptophan is absent from the CDR3, which likely points to a read error. The CDR3 DNA follows: TGTGCCAGCAGTTTGGACAGGGGTAGGGCGGGCTACACCAAC. This encodes CASSLDRGRAGYTN. The chain employs TRBV12-3 or TRBV12-4 and TRBJ1-2, with 9 bases matching TRBD1. The CDR3 is 14 amino acids. With 3 bases clipped from V and 8 bases from J, the junction kept 7 bases outside the gene matches.

This clonotype was observed at least ten times. This sequence joins TRBV5-6 and TRBJ1-2; D unresolved. CDR1 SGHDT and CDR2 YYEEEE come from the germline V gene. Trimming removed 1 base at V and 1 base at J, with 8 bases between. The CDR3 runs 14 residues. The CDR3 DNA reads TGTGCCAGCAGCTTGTACCGGGTTAACTATGGCTACACCTTC. Its protein product is CASSLYRVNYGYTF.

The chain combines TRBV7-9 with TRBJ2-7; the D is unclear. Between the trimmed V and J ends, which lost 7 bases and 5 bases, there was a span of 15 bases. Germline V gene sequence: CDR1 SEHNR, CDR2 FQNEAQ (reference sequence). The CDR3 runs to 13 residues. The CDR3 spells CASTPRAENEQYF. The CDR3 DNA reads TGTGCCAGCACCCCCCGGGCTGAGAACGAGCAGTACTTC.

This clonotype was detected ten times or more. This sequence joins TRBV7-2 and TRBJ2-3, with TRBD1 as a possible D gene (5 bases). CDR3 length equals 15 residues. Germline CDR1 reads SGHTA; CDR2 reads FQGNSA. The V end lost 2 bases, the J end lost 0 bases, and 9 bases lay between the germline ends. CDR3 sequence reads: CASSLKAGSTDTQYF. The CDR3 DNA reads TGTGCCAGCAGCTTAAAGGCAGGGAGCACAGATACGCAGTATTTT.

The chain recombines TRBV20-1 with TRBJ1-4; a weak D match, TRBD1 (5 bases). V was trimmed by 1 base and J by 0 bases, leaving 12 bases between them. There are 16 residues in the CDR3. Germline CDR1 and CDR2: DFQATT and SNEGSKA (reference sequence). DNA of the CDR3: TGCAGTGCTAGAGGAGGGGATGATGCAACTAATGAAAAACTGTTTTTT. It is translated as CSARGGDDATNEKLFF.

This sequence joins TRBV20-1 and TRBJ2-5; D is undetermined. This CDR3 is 10 amino acids long. Deletions cut 2 bases from V and 6 bases from J, with 4 bases between. Germline CDR1 and CDR2: DFQATT and SNEGSKA (reference sequence). CDR3 sequence reads: CSARTQTQYF. The CDR3 DNA is TGCAGTGCTAGAACCCAGACCCAGTACTTC.

This clonotype appeared many times. CDR3 nucleotides: TGCAGTGCAAGGCTAGTAGCGGACCCAGAGACCCAGTACTTC. Its translation is CSARLVADPETQYF. The chain recombines TRBV20-1 with TRBJ2-5; D perhaps matches TRBD2 (6 bases). The CDR3 is 14 residues long. Germline lookup yields CDR1 DFQATT and CDR2 SNEGSKA (reference sequence). The V gene lost 6 bases and the J gene lost 4 bases, with 18 bases spanning the gap.

This clonotype was observed at least ten times. This sequence joins TRBV20-1 and TRBJ2-5, with 10 bases matching TRBD1. The CDR3 length is 15 residues. The germline V gene encodes CDR1 DFQATT and CDR2 SNEGSKA (reference sequence). With V trimmed by 4 bases and J by 4 bases, 9 bases remained unmatched. The DNA of the CDR3 is TGCAGTGCTATGCGAGGGACAGGGGCGAGAGAGACCCAGTACTTC. It specifies CSAMRGTGARETQYF.

This clonotype showed up many times. This chain joins TRBV7-9 and TRBJ2-7, with D possibly TRBD2 on 5 matching bases. Germline V gene lookup returns CDR1 SEHNR and CDR2 FQNEAQ (reference sequence). This CDR3 has 14 residues. V lost 0 bases and J lost 2, with 8 bases in between. Here the CDR3 DNA reads TGTGCCAGCAGCTTAGCTAGCGTCGCCTACGAGCAGTACTTC. It is translated as CASSLASVAYEQYF.

This clonotype was seen repeatedly, ten times or more. V and J are TRBV20-1 and TRBJ2-3; D possibly uses TRBD1 or TRBD2 (5 bases each). CDR3 length equals 11 residues. CDR1 and CDR2 (germline): DFQATT, SNEGSKA (reference sequence). The V gene lost 3 bases and the J gene lost 5 bases, with 6 bases spanning the gap. The DNA for the CDR3 is TGCAGTGCTAGTGGGGGAGATACGCAGTATTTT. Translating it yields CSASGGDTQYF.